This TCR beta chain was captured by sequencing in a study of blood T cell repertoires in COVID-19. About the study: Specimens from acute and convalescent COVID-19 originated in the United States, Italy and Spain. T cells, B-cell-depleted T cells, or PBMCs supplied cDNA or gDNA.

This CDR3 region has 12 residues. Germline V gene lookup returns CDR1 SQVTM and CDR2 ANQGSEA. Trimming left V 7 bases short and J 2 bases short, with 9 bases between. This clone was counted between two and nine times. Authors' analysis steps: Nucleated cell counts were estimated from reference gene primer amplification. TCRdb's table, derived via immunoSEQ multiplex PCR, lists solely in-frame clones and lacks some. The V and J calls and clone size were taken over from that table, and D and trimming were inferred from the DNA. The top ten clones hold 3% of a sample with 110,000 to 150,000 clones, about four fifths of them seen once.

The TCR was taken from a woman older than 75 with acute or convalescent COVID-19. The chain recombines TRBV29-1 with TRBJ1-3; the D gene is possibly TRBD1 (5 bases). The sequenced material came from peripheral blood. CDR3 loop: CSALTAGNTIYF. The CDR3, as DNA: TGCAGCGCCTTGACAGCTGGAAACACCATATATTTT.